The 24 T cell receptor beta chains below all came from one sample that was sequenced in a study of tumor-infiltrating lymphocytes in primary liver carcinoma. The authors made TCR beta cDNA from around 500 ng total RNA with a constant-region primer. Amplification in three nested multiplex PCR rounds with slightly modified ARM-PCR gave rise to TCR beta libraries. Running 10 cycles apiece, the first two PCR rounds relied on TRBV1-TRBV30 forward primers together with a C-beta reverse primer. TCRdb recomputed calls from the multiplex PCR reads with MiXCR, one row per CDR3 protein. There are tens of thousands of distinct CDR3 sequences in the sample; 76% occur only once, and approximately 40% lies in the top ten. Without any cell sorting, roughly 18-30 mg of bulk tissue yielded co-extracted RNA and DNA. Material for sequencing was liver tumor tissue from sampling region 5. Regarding subset: tumor region T5, tumor centre. Receptor source: a man between 35 and 55 years old with primary liver carcinoma and hepatitis B virus infection.

This clonotype was counted ten times or more. The chain employs TRBV11-2 and TRBJ1-1, with D perhaps matching TRBD1 (5 bases). The CDR3 sequence is 13 residues long. CDR1 and CDR2 (germline): SGHAT, FQNNGV. V lost 4 bases and J 1 base, leaving 7 bases between the germline ends. As DNA, the CDR3 is TGTGCCAGCAGCTCCGACAGGAACACTGAAGCTTTCTTT. The encoded protein is CASSSDRNTEAFF.

With respect to this clonotype: At one end the junction does not follow the germline gene, possibly because of a read error. The V and J genes are TRBV4-3 and TRBJ2-1, with 7 bases identical to TRBD2. The germline V gene has CDR1 LGHNA and CDR2 YSLEER. This CDR3 has 16 amino acids. The CDR3 loop is CASSQGTSGTYNEQSF. The CDR3 nucleotides are TGCGCCAGCAGCCAAGGGACTAGTGGTACATACAATGAGCAGTCCTTC.

Notes on this clonotype: An end of the junction differs from the germline gene, which may be a read error. The chain joins TRBV10-3 to TRBJ2-3; either TRBD1 or TRBD2 may fit D (5 bases each). The CDR3 is 15 residues long. The germline V gene has CDR1 ENHRY and CDR2 SYGVKD. CDR3 residues: CGISLGAASTDTQYF. In DNA form, the CDR3 reads TGTGGCATCAGCCTCGGGGCAGCTAGCACAGATACGCAGTATTTT.

Notes on this clonotype: One end of the junction is discordant with germline, which a read error may explain. The V and J genes are TRBV6-2 or TRBV6-3 and TRBJ2-7; TRBD2 agrees at 7 bases. Looked up from germline, CDR1 is MNHEY and CDR2 is SVGEGT. This CDR3 spans 13 amino acids. The CDR3 DNA follows: TGTGCCAGCTTGTGGCGGGAGCACTACGTGCAGTATTTC. Translating gives CASLWREHYVQYF.

About this clonotype: Its ends do not fully match the called genes, so a read error is possible. The chain has TRBV5-1 and TRBJ2-1; 9 bases match TRBD1. This CDR3 is 14 amino acids long. Germline V gene sequence: CDR1 SGHRS, CDR2 YFSETQ. CDR3 protein: CASSCGQGSNEQFF. DNA of the CDR3: TGCGCGAGCAGCTGTGGACAGGGGAGCAATGAGCAGTTCTTC.

Of note for this clonotype: A read error may account for a junction end that differs from germline. The CDR3 nucleotides are TGTGCCAGCAGGACAGGTTTTGGAAACACCATGTATTTT. As protein: CASRTGFGNTMYF. The V and J genes are TRBV5-5 and TRBJ1-3; possible D gene TRBD1, 6 bases. CDR3 length: 13 residues. Per germline, CDR1 SGHKS and CDR2 YYEKEE (reference sequence). The full variable domain, with the rest looked up from reference TRBV5-5 and TRBJ1-3, is DAGVTQSPTHLIKTRGQQVTLRCSPISGHKSVSWYQQVLGQGPQFIFQYYEKEERGRGNFPDRFSARQFPNYSSELNVNALLLGDSALYLCASRTGFGNTMYFGEGSWLTVV.

The genes are TRBV29-1 and TRBJ2-2; weak D call: TRBD1 (6 bases). Germline CDR1 SQVTM, CDR2 ANQGSEA. CDR3 length equals 14 residues. CDR3 region: CRGGEQGGAGELFF. The DNA of the CDR3 is TGCAGAGGTGGAGAACAGGGTGGAGCCGGGGAGCTGTTTTTT.

In this sample, this clonotype turned up a few times. One junction end does not reproduce the germline sequence, and a read error may be involved. The gene calls are TRBV5-1 and TRBJ2-7; no clear D gene. The CDR3 is 13 amino acids. Germline-derived CDR1 and CDR2 are SGHRS and YFSETQ. The CDR3 coding sequence is TGCGCCAGCAGCTTGGAACTAATCTACAAGCAGTACTTC. It is translated as CASSLELIYKQYF.

The chain couples TRBV11-1 to TRBJ2-7, with D hard to call. Looked up from germline, CDR1 is SGHAT and CDR2 is FQDESV (reference sequence). The CDR3 consists of 14 residues. The CDR3 loop is CPNSRNLQSLQQYF. The CDR3 DNA reads TGTCCCAACAGCCGAAATTTACAGAGTCTCCAGCAGTACTTC.

This chain connects TRBV11-2 to TRBJ2-7; D is uncertain. CDR1 SGHAT and CDR2 FQNNGV come from the germline V gene. The CDR3 is 13 residues long. In DNA form, the CDR3 reads TGTGTCATCAGCTTAGCAACTACCTACGAGCAGTACTTC. Protein product: CVISLATTYEQYF.

This clonotype was picked up many times. The chain carries TRBV7-9 and TRBJ2-3; perhaps TRBD2 as D (5 bases). The V and J ends lost 3 bases and 12 bases respectively, with 10 bases between them. Germline values: CDR1 SEHNR, CDR2 FQNEAQ (reference sequence). This CDR3 region has 11 residues. The CDR3, as DNA: TGTGCCAGCAGCTTCCTCGGGATTCAGTATTTT. Translation: CASSFLGIQYF.

With regard to this clonotype: The CDR3 does not end in the conserved phenylalanine or tryptophan, so this is likely a read error. The chain is built from TRBV29-1 and TRBJ2-2; D is possibly TRBD2 (6 bases). Trimming took 6 bases from V and 0 from J, leaving 20 bases between them. The V gene's germline CDR1 is SQVTM and CDR2 ANQGSEA. This CDR3 spans 17 amino acids. The CDR3 DNA reads TGCAGCGTCATAAAGGGCGCGGGACGGTCGAACACCGGGGAGCTGTTTTGT. Encoded protein: CSVIKGAGRSNTGELFC.

About this clonotype: The junction and the germline gene differ at one end; a read error may be behind it. The V and J genes are TRBV6-2 or TRBV6-3 and TRBJ1-2; a possible D gene is TRBD1 (6 bases). CDR1 is MNHEY, CDR2 SVGEGT, per germline. CDR3 length: 12 amino acids. The CDR3 region has the DNA TGTGTCAGCAGGGGAGACGGCTATGGCTACATTTTC. Translation: CVSRGDGYGYIF.

This clonotype has a handful of counts. Given a much more abundant clone one base away, this may be a read error. The rearrangement joins TRBV7-9 to TRBJ2-3; the D is unclear. From germline, CDR1 is SEHNR and CDR2 FQNEAQ (reference sequence). This CDR3 spans 10 amino acids. The CDR3 nucleotides are TGTACTTGGAGCACAGATACGCAGTATTTT. Protein: CTWSTDTQYF.

Points on this clonotype: The junction differs from germline at one of its ends, possibly a read error. V gene TRBV11-2 combines with J gene TRBJ2-1, with 7 bases fitting TRBD2. Germline CDR1 and CDR2: SGHAT and FQNNGV. The CDR3 has 21 amino acids. This CDR3 is CASSFKHGLWREWWKYNEQFF. The CDR3 DNA sequence: TGTGCCAGTAGCTTCAAGCATGGGTTGTGGCGGGAGTGGTGGAAATACAATGAGCAGTTCTTC.

This clonotype was picked up a small number of times. The junction does not match germline at one end; this may be a read error. The chain carries TRBV5-1 and TRBJ2-5; D gene uncertain. This CDR3 has 15 residues. CDR1 and CDR2 from the germline V gene are SGHRS and YFSETQ. The CDR3 DNA is TGCACCAGCAGCTCGGATGGCCGACCCCAAGAGACCCAGTACTTC. This gives the protein CTSSSDGRPQETQYF.

Turning to this clonotype: Its ends do not fully match the called genes, so a read error is possible. The CDR3 nucleotides read TGTGCCATCAGCATTACAGGGGTTACCGGGGAACTGTTTTTT. As protein: CAISITGVTGELFF. J is TRBJ2-2 and V is TRBV11-1; 7 bases are shared with TRBD1. In germline, CDR1 is SGHAT, CDR2 FQDESV (reference sequence). There are 14 residues in the CDR3.

For this clonotype: A read error is possible here, since a much larger clone lies one base away. The chain combines TRBV19 with TRBJ2-1; 8 bases agree with TRBD2. Losses at the gene ends were 4 bases for V and 4 bases for J; bases not matched to a gene: 12. The CDR3 totals 17 residues. Germline CDR1 LNHDA, CDR2 SQIVND (reference sequence). The DNA of the CDR3 is TGTGCCAGTAGTACGGTCTATGGAGCGGGAGTGTACAATGAGCAGTTCTTC. Amino acid sequence: CASSTVYGAGVYNEQFF.

A remark on this clonotype: The junction does not match germline at one end; this may be a read error. The chain carries TRBV10-3 and TRBJ1-6, with D perhaps TRBD1 (6 bases). Germline V CDR1 and CDR2: ENHRY, SYGVKD. This CDR3 is built from 14 residues. CDR3 nucleotide sequence: TGTGCCTTCAGTGTCCGGGACACTAATTCACCCCTCCACTTT. Translated, it gives CAFSVRDTNSPLHF.

Worth noting for this clonotype: The CDR3 end shows no conserved phenylalanine or tryptophan, and so a read error is likely. The chain links TRBV14 to TRBJ2-7; TRBD1 or TRBD2 may be the D gene (5 bases each). Trimming removed 2 bases from V and 10 bases from J, with 12 bases in between. The CDR3 loop spans 12 amino acids. The germline gives CDR1 SGHDN, CDR2 FVKESK. CDR3 DNA sequence: TGTGCCAGCAGCCAAATGGGGGTCGAACAGTACCTC. Protein: CASSQMGVEQYL.

As concerns this clonotype: This clone may be a read error of a much larger clone one base away. The rearrangement uses TRBV28 and TRBJ2-7; the match to TRBD2 covers 8 bases. The CDR3 spans 14 residues. Germline CDR1 and CDR2: MDHEN and SYDVKM. The CDR3, as DNA: TGTGCCAGCAGTTTTCTAGCGGGCAACTACGAGCGGTACTTC. Protein product: CASSFLAGNYERYF.

The chain carries TRBV12-3 or TRBV12-4 and TRBJ2-2; D gene unclear. The CDR3 length is 12 residues. Trimming shortened V by 10 bases and J by 14 bases, and 20 bases separated the two germline ends. The CDR3 region has the DNA TGTGCCATCAGCCTCCGTCCCGAGGAACTGTTTTTT. Protein: CAISLRPEELFF.

With respect to this clonotype: A read error may account for a junction end that differs from germline. V is TRBV4-1 and J is TRBJ2-1; no clear D gene. Germline V gene sequence: CDR1 MGHRA, CDR2 YSYEKL. The CDR3 has 15 residues. DNA for the CDR3: TGTGCCAGCAGCCCGCTCGGTAACAACAACAGTGAGCAATTCTTC. Translated: CASSPLGNNNSEQFF.

This clonotype is categorized as medium-sized (0.01 to 0.1%). This chain uses TRBV6-5 with TRBJ2-1; 9 bases align to TRBD2. From germline, CDR1 is MNHEY and CDR2 SVGAGI. The CDR3 spans 14 residues. The V and J ends lost 5 bases and 9 bases, in that order; junction bases with no gene match: 8. The CDR3 loop reads CASSPGTSRGEQFF. CDR3 DNA: TGTGCCAGCAGTCCCGGGACTAGCAGGGGTGAGCAGTTCTTC.